These 30 T cell receptor beta chains were sequenced from one sample in a study of blood T cell repertoires in COVID-19 (dated by TCRdb to 2019 to 2021). Libraries were built with the immunoSEQ multiplex PCR assay. TCRdb holds this immuneACCESS table with in-frame rearrangements only. Some clones are missing; in checked studies, unresolved V genes explain under half, and the rest has no known cause. Present in this sample are approximately 170,000 clones, roughly 84% of which were seen just once. The top ten hold around 7% of the sample. Input material: peripheral blood. The receptors derive from a man older than 75 with COVID-19, enrolled during active disease.

The chain joins TRBV3-1 (or the pseudogene TRBV3-2) to TRBJ1-1; D possibly corresponds to TRBD1 (5 bases). CDR3 size: 14 residues. V lost 2 bases and J 4 bases, leaving 11 bases between the germline ends. In germline, CDR1 is LGHDT, CDR2 YNNKEL (reference sequence). The CDR3 coding sequence is TGTGCCAGCAGCCAACAGGGTGCCTCCACTGAAGCTTTCTTT. This encodes CASSQQGASTEAFF.

The table lists this clone with a few counts. V and J are TRBV11-3 and TRBJ2-1; D perhaps matches TRBD2 (6 bases). The CDR3 length is 16 residues. Germline values: CDR1 SGHNT, CDR2 YENEEA. V shed 1 base and J shed 5 bases, with 15 bases lying between them. This CDR3 reads CASSLGGVLVDNEQFF. The DNA for the CDR3 is TGTGCCAGCAGCTTAGGGGGGGTACTCGTGGACAATGAGCAGTTCTTC.

The V call is TRBV7-9, the J call TRBJ1-1; perhaps TRBD1 as D (5 bases). The CDR3 spans 15 residues. CDR1 and CDR2 from the germline V gene are SEHNR and FQNEAQ (reference sequence). Trimming cost V 7 bases and J 3 bases, with 18 bases left between them. CDR3 bases: TGTGCCAGCAACTTTTGGCAGGGCTCGCACACTGAAGCTTTCTTT. Translated: CASNFWQGSHTEAFF.

The rearrangement joins TRBV5-4 to TRBJ2-1; TRBD2 matches at 9 bases. V shed 4 bases, J shed 5 bases, and the junction held 7 bases outside the gene matches. This CDR3 is built from 15 residues. Germline loops: CDR1 SGHNT, CDR2 YYREEE (reference sequence). The CDR3 loop is CASSRKTSGDNEQFF. The CDR3 DNA reads as TGTGCCAGCAGCCGGAAGACTAGCGGTGACAATGAGCAGTTCTTC.

The gene calls are TRBV3-1 (or the pseudogene TRBV3-2) and TRBJ2-5, with 10 nucleotides matching TRBD1. This CDR3 is 14 amino acids long. Looked up from germline, CDR1 is LGHDT and CDR2 is YNNKEL (reference sequence). With 2 bases clipped from V and 4 bases from J, the junction kept 1 base outside the gene matches. CDR3 protein: CASSQRTGGETQYF. CDR3 bases: TGTGCCAGCAGCCAAAGGACAGGGGGAGAGACCCAGTACTTC.

The chain recombines TRBV5-4 with TRBJ1-4; TRBD1 is a possible D gene (5 bases). Trimming left V 3 bases short and J 6 bases short, with 12 bases between. CDR3 size: 14 residues. CDR1 and CDR2 (germline): SGHNT, YYREEE (reference sequence). As DNA, the CDR3 is TGTGCCAGCAGCTCCAGGGAAGGGGATGAAAAACTGTTTTTT. As protein: CASSSREGDEKLFF.

The V and J genes are TRBV3-1 (or the pseudogene TRBV3-2) and TRBJ2-7; unclear D gene. Per germline, CDR1 LGHDT and CDR2 YNNKEL (reference sequence). This CDR3 is built from 14 residues. V lost 0 bases and J 0 bases, leaving 6 bases between the germline ends. The CDR3 DNA follows: TGTGCCAGCAGCCAAGATTCGAGCTCCTACGAGCAGTACTTC. It yields the protein CASSQDSSSYEQYF.

In its sample, this clone was seen a few times. The rearrangement links TRBV4-1 to TRBJ2-7; 8 bases are shared with TRBD1. In germline, CDR1 is MGHRA, CDR2 YSYEKL. The CDR3 has 15 amino acids. Trimming cost V 3 bases and J 5 bases; bases outside gene matches: 9. In DNA form, the CDR3 reads TGCGCCAGCAGCCAGTACCAGACAGGGGCCGACGAGCAGTACTTC. Protein product: CASSQYQTGADEQYF.

The chain couples TRBV5-8 to TRBJ1-1, with 7 bases matching TRBD1. Germline loops: CDR1 SGHTS, CDR2 YDEGEE. The J segment lost 1 base and the V segment lost 4 bases, leaving 10 bases of the junction unmatched. The CDR3 runs 16 residues. The CDR3 DNA reads as TGTGCCAGCAGCCTACTACTGGACAGGAGGAACACTGAAGCTTTCTTT. The encoded protein is CASSLLLDRRNTEAFF. Drawing the rest from reference TRBV5-8 and TRBJ1-1, the complete variable domain is EAGVTQSPTHLIKTRGQQATLRCSPISGHTSVYWYQQALGLGLQFLLWYDEGEERNRGNFPPRFSGRQFPNYSSELNVNALELEDSALYLCASSLLLDRRNTEAFFGQGTRLTVV.

The chain is built from TRBV9 and TRBJ1-1; D ambiguous. The CDR3 length is 15 residues. Germline CDR1 and CDR2: SGDLS and YYNGEE. V was cut by 3 bases and J by 4 bases, with 16 bases left in between. The CDR3 reads CASSASGGFATEAFF. The DNA of the CDR3 is TGTGCCAGCAGCGCATCCGGAGGCTTCGCCACTGAAGCTTTCTTT.

V usage is TRBV20-1 and J usage is TRBJ1-4; 8 bases align to TRBD1. Germline assignment: CDR1 DFQATT and CDR2 SNEGSKA (reference sequence). The CDR3 spans 18 residues. The J segment lost 0 bases and the V segment lost 3 bases, leaving 12 bases of the junction unmatched. In DNA form, the CDR3 reads TGCAGTGCTAGTAGCGCCAGGGGGCTTATTGCAACTAATGAAAAACTGTTTTTT. The encoded protein is CSASSARGLIATNEKLFF.

The DNA of the CDR3 is TGCGCCAGCAGCCGCGGGTTAACTAATGAAAAACTGTTTTTT. Its translation is CASSRGLTNEKLFF. The chain is built from TRBV5-1 and TRBJ1-4; D not certain. Germline values: CDR1 SGHRS, CDR2 YFSETQ. The CDR3 is 14 amino acids. The ends were cut back, 4 bases at V and 1 base at J, with 8 bases in the middle.

The chain is built from TRBV11-3 and TRBJ2-1; D might be TRBD1 (6 bases). V shed 3 bases and J shed 8 bases, with 11 bases lying between them. The CDR3 is 13 residues long. The germline V gene encodes CDR1 SGHNT and CDR2 YENEEA. Here the CDR3 reads CASSLNRVDEQFF. The DNA of the CDR3 is TGTGCCAGCAGCTTGAACAGGGTGGATGAGCAGTTCTTC. Together with reference TRBV11-3 and TRBJ2-1, the CDR3 gives the full variable domain: EAGVVQSPRYKIIEKKQPVAFWCNPISGHNTLYWYLQNLGQGPELLIRYENEEAVDDSQLPKDRFSAERLKGVDSTLKIQPAELGDSAVYLCASSLNRVDEQFFGPGTRLTVL.

The chain has TRBV15 and TRBJ2-7; weak D call: TRBD2 (5 bases). CDR1 and CDR2 (germline): LNHNV, YYDKDF (reference sequence). V lost 0 bases to trimming and J lost 6 bases, with 18 bases between them. The CDR3 length is 16 residues. The CDR3 loop reads CATSRDLAGVALEQYF. CDR3 sequence (DNA): TGTGCCACCAGCAGAGATCTAGCTGGTGTAGCGCTCGAGCAGTACTTC.

This rearrangement joins TRBV3-1 (or the pseudogene TRBV3-2) to TRBJ1-2; no firm D call. Trimming removed 0 bases from V and 6 bases from J, with 5 bases in between. The CDR3 loop spans 12 amino acids. Per the germline V gene, CDR1 is LGHDT and CDR2 is YNNKEL (reference sequence). In DNA form, the CDR3 reads TGTGCCAGCAGCCAAGAACCGGATGGCTACACCTTC. Translated: CASSQEPDGYTF.

This chain joins TRBV12-3 or TRBV12-4 and TRBJ1-2, with D unclear. The ends were cut back, 6 bases at V and 0 bases at J, with 8 bases in the middle. The CDR3 loop spans 13 amino acids. CDR3 protein: CASRTGTNYGYTF. In DNA, the CDR3 is TGTGCCAGCAGAACCGGGACTAACTATGGCTACACCTTC.

The gene calls are TRBV10-3 and TRBJ1-1, with 8 bases fitting TRBD1. Trimming removed 6 bases from V and 4 bases from J; junction bases left unmatched: 4. The CDR3 is 13 amino acids. Germline V gene data show CDR1 as ENHRY and CDR2 as SYGVKD. The CDR3 loop reads CAIRGTGGTEAFF. CDR3 nucleotide sequence: TGTGCCATCAGGGGTACAGGGGGCACTGAAGCTTTCTTT.

This clone was seen a single time. This chain joins TRBV6-1 and TRBJ1-4; D not certain. In germline, CDR1 is MNHNS, CDR2 SASEGT. Trimming stripped 2 bases from V and 6 bases from J, with 7 bases between. This CDR3 comprises 13 residues. The CDR3 spells CASSESPDEKLFF. CDR3 sequence (DNA): TGTGCCAGCAGTGAATCCCCCGATGAAAAACTGTTTTTT.

The V and J genes are TRBV5-1 and TRBJ1-1; D call uncertain. Per germline, CDR1 SGHRS and CDR2 YFSETQ. The germline V and J ends were trimmed by 2 bases and 0 bases, with 8 bases remaining between them. The CDR3 sequence is 14 residues long. CDR3: CASSFGGLNTEAFF. CDR3 coding DNA: TGCGCCAGCAGCTTCGGCGGATTGAACACTGAAGCTTTCTTT.

V is TRBV7-8 and J is TRBJ2-7; 7 bases line up with TRBD1. CDR1 and CDR2 (germline): SGHVS, FQNEAQ. The V gene end was trimmed by 8 bases and the J gene end by 7 bases; junction bases not matched to a gene: 14. The CDR3 length is 14 residues. CDR3 DNA: TGTGCCAGCGGCAGGGACAGCCGTACGTGGGAGCAGTACTTC. Translation gives CASGRDSRTWEQYF.

This clone showed up just a few times. J is TRBJ1-3 and V is TRBV28; no clear D. V lost 5 bases and J 0 bases, leaving 11 bases between the germline ends. The CDR3 covers 15 residues. Germline-derived CDR1 and CDR2 are MDHEN and SYDVKM. Written as DNA, the CDR3 is TGTGCCAGCAGTCCCGGAGGCCTCTCTGGAAACACCATATATTTT. This encodes CASSPGGLSGNTIYF. Complete variable domain (other parts from reference TRBV28 and TRBJ1-3): DVKVTQSSRYLVKRTGEKVFLECVQDMDHENMFWYRQDPGLGLRLIYFSYDVKMKEKGDIPEGYSVSREKKERFSLILESASTNQTSMYLCASSPGGLSGNTIYFGEGSWLTVV.

This chain links TRBV3-1 (or the pseudogene TRBV3-2) with TRBJ1-2; no firm D call. Looked up from germline, CDR1 is LGHDT and CDR2 is YNNKEL (reference sequence). CDR3 size: 13 residues. The ends were cut back, 3 bases at V and 6 bases at J, with 11 bases in the middle. CDR3 nucleotide sequence: TGTGCCAGCAGCCATTATCGGGGAGATGGCTACACCTTC. Its translation is CASSHYRGDGYTF.

The chain has TRBV7-8 and TRBJ1-1, with a weak D call TRBD1 (6 bases). CDR3 length: 14 residues. The germline V and J ends were trimmed by 0 bases and 5 bases, with 10 bases remaining between them. The germline V gene has CDR1 SGHVS and CDR2 FQNEAQ. The CDR3 DNA reads TGTGCCAGCAGCTTAGCCACAGGGTTTACTGAAGCTTTCTTT. It specifies CASSLATGFTEAFF. Together with reference TRBV7-8 and TRBJ1-1, the CDR3 gives the full variable domain: GAGVSQSPRYKVAKRGQDVALRCDPISGHVSLFWYQQALGQGPEFLTYFQNEAQLDKSGLPSDRFFAERPEGSVSTLKIQRTQQEDSAVYLCASSLATGFTEAFFGQGTRLTVV.

The V call is TRBV5-4, the J call TRBJ1-1; TRBD1 aligns across 11 bases. From germline, CDR1 is SGHNT and CDR2 YYREEE (reference sequence). The CDR3 spans 16 residues. V gave up 1 base and J gave up 11 bases; unmatched junction bases: 13. The CDR3 loop is CASSLLGQGAPNRAFF. The CDR3, as DNA: TGTGCCAGCAGCTTGCTCGGACAGGGGGCGCCGAACAGGGCTTTCTTT.

The chain carries TRBV6-5 and TRBJ2-5; possibly TRBD1 for D (6 bases). Trimming took off 4 bases at V and 5 bases at J, with 17 bases between the two ends. The CDR3 runs 15 residues. The germline CDR1 and CDR2 sequences are MNHEY and SVGAGI. This CDR3 reads CASSSPRQARETQYF. In DNA, the CDR3 is TGTGCCAGCAGTTCTCCCCGACAGGCTCGGGAGACCCAGTACTTC.

Regarding this clone: In the same sample, other DNA sequences code for this CDR3. This chain connects TRBV10-1 to TRBJ2-3; 9 bases fit TRBD2. The CDR3 length is 14 residues. CDR1 is WNHNN, CDR2 SYGVQD, per germline (reference sequence). After removal of 6 bases from V and 0 bases from J, the junction contained 1 base not matched to a gene. DNA of the CDR3: TGCGCCAGCAGCAGCGGGGGGAGCACAGATACGCAGTATTTT. It is translated as CASSSGGSTDTQYF.

The chain has TRBV5-1 and TRBJ2-7; 7 bases fit TRBD1. This CDR3 contains 14 residues. The germline V gene encodes CDR1 SGHRS and CDR2 YFSETQ. V gave up 1 base and J gave up 4 bases; unmatched junction bases: 5. The CDR3 sequence is CASSLLGGAYEQYF. DNA of the CDR3: TGCGCCAGCAGCTTGTTAGGGGGCGCGTACGAGCAGTACTTC.

The chain links TRBV9 to TRBJ1-1; no reliable D call. Germline CDR1 and CDR2: SGDLS and YYNGEE. V was shortened by 4 bases and J by 3 bases, with 13 bases between the two germline ends. This CDR3 is 14 amino acids long. In nucleotides, the CDR3 is TGTGCCAGCAGCTACACCGGAGGAGACACTGAAGCTTTCTTT. The encoded protein is CASSYTGGDTEAFF. The full variable domain, completed using reference TRBV9 and TRBJ1-1, is DSGVTQTPKHLITATGQRVTLRCSPRSGDLSVYWYQQSLDQGLQFLIQYYNGEERAKGNILERFSAQQFPDLHSELNLSSLELGDSALYFCASSYTGGDTEAFFGQGTRLTVV.

In this sample, this clone turned up once. The chain couples TRBV5-6 to TRBJ1-6, with D perhaps matching TRBD1 (5 bases). Looked up from germline, CDR1 is SGHDT and CDR2 is YYEEEE. The CDR3 contains 14 residues. The V end was cut by 4 bases, the J end by 8 bases, with 13 bases between. The CDR3 reads CASSGRREYSPLHF. The CDR3 DNA sequence: TGTGCCAGCAGCGGGCGCAGGGAATATTCACCCCTCCACTTT.

V gene TRBV19 combines with J gene TRBJ2-3; D not resolved. CDR3 length: 15 amino acids. Germline V lookup: CDR1 LNHDA, CDR2 SQIVND (reference sequence). V lost 9 bases and J lost 7, with 23 bases in between. In nucleotides, the CDR3 is TGTGCCAGGCCCGTGGTACAGCTAATCCCAAATACGCAGTATTTT. Translation: CARPVVQLIPNTQYF.